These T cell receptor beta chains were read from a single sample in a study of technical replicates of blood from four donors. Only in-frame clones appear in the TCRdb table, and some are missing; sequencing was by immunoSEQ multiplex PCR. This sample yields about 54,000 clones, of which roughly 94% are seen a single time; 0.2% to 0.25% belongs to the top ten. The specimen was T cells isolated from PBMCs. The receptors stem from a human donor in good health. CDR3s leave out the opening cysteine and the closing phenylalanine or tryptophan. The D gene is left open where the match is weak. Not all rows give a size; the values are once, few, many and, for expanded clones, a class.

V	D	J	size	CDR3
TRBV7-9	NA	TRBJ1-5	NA	ASSPGGGDVAQH
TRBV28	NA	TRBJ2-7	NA	ASSSPKQSSYEQY
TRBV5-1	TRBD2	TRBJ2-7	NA	ASSQTSGRIGEQY
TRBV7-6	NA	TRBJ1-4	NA	ASSLGGGRNEKLF
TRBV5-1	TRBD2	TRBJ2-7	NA	ASSLDASGRSHHEQY
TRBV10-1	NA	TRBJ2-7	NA	ASSEPREQY
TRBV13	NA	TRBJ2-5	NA	ASSPSYQETQY
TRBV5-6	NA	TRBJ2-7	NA	ASSWERGPYEQY
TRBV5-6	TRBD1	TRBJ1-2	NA	ASSLPGQEPYGYT
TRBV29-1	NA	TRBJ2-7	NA	SVVILGETYSYEQY
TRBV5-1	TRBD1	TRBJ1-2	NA	ASTTGQGGYGYT
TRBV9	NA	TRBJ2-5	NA	ASSVAEGFGTQY
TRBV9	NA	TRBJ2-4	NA	ASSVGDRLAKNIQY
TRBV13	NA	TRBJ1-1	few	ASSSSMNTEAF
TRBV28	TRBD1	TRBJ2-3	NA	ASSLGTGGLCTQY
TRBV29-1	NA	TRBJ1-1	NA	SACYTGNEAF
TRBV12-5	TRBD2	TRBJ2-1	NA	ASSGSGGDYNEQF
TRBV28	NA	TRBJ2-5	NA	ASSLVRSPEETQY
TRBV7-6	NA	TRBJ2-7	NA	ASSLAETSEQY
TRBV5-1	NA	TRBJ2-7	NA	ASSRSGETYEQY
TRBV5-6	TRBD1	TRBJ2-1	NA	ASSTGTGVGNEQF
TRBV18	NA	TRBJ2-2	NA	ASSLGLITGELF
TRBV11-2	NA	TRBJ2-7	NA	ASSFGLSYEQY
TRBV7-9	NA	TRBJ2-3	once	ASRRNGGEGAQY
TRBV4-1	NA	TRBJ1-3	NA	ASSQERIAPVTPSGNTIY
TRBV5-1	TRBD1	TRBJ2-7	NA	ASSSVGTGGFEQY